A selection of T cell receptor beta chains follows, all from one sample in a study of blood T cell repertoires in COVID-19. Assay used: immunoSEQ multiplex PCR; TCRdb lists only in-frame clones, some missing. The sample includes fewer than 55,000 clones, around 85% seen only once; the top ten take over 20%. Sequencing was done on a sample of peripheral blood. These receptors came from a woman aged 80 or older with COVID-19, enrolled during active disease. The CDR3 runs from the conserved cysteine through the conserved F or W. The D gene is left open where the match is weak. The listing skips clone size in some rows; elsewhere it reads once, few, many or a size class.

>NA|NA|TRBJ2-1|TRBV7-3
CASSLRASGQGGYNEQFF
TGTGCCAGCAGCTTAAGGGCTAGCGGGCAGGGGGGGTACAATGAGCAGTTCTTC
>NA|NA|TRBJ2-1|TRBV27
CASSYLVGRISGSYNEQFF
TGTGCCAGCAGTTATCTGGTTGGGAGAATTTCGGGCTCCTACAATGAGCAGTTCTTC
>NA|NA|TRBJ1-5|TRBV2
CASSEQISNQPQHF
TGTGCCAGCAGTGAACAAATTAGCAATCAGCCCCAGCATTTT
>NA|NA|TRBJ2-1|TRBV6-5
CASSYSSNVEQFF
TGTGCCAGCAGTTACTCTTCCAATGTTGAGCAGTTCTTC
>NA|NA|TRBJ2-1|TRBV7-3
CASSSQGHNEQFF
TGTGCCAGCAGCTCTCAGGGCCACAATGAGCAGTTCTTC
>NA|NA|TRBJ2-7|TRBV3-1/TRBV3-2
CASSQAPDYEQYF
TGTGCCAGCAGCCAAGCACCAGACTACGAGCAGTACTTC
>TRBD1|NA|TRBJ2-7|TRBV6-6
CASSYSRTGGYEQYF
TGTGCCAGCAGTTACTCGAGGACAGGGGGCTACGAGCAGTACTTC
>TRBD1|NA|TRBJ2-7|TRBV11-2
CASRQNRGLGEQYF
TGTGCCAGCAGACAAAACAGGGGTTTAGGCGAGCAGTACTTC
>NA|NA|TRBJ1-6|TRBV6-4
CASSPQGSYNSPLHF
TGTGCCAGCAGTCCACAGGGCTCCTATAATTCACCCCTCCACTTT
>NA|once|TRBJ2-4|TRBV2
CASRAGQSGNIQYF
TGTGCCAGCAGGGCGGGACAGTCCGGAAACATTCAGTACTTC
>NA|NA|TRBJ1-5|TRBV28
CASSPPGSKNQPQHF
TGTGCCAGCAGCCCACCCGGGAGCAAAAATCAGCCCCAGCATTTT
>TRBD1|NA|TRBJ1-2|TRBV7-2
CASSPPGQLSPNWGYTF
TGTGCCAGCAGCCCGCCGGGACAGCTATCCCCTAACTGGGGCTACACCTTC
>NA|few|TRBJ2-7|TRBV15
CATSDPTNAYEQYF
TGTGCCACCAGCGATCCTACCAACGCCTACGAGCAGTACTTC
>TRBD2|NA|TRBJ2-3|TRBV3-1/TRBV3-2
CASSSTSGRTDTQYF
TGTGCCAGCAGCTCCACTAGCGGAAGAACAGATACGCAGTATTTT
>NA|NA|TRBJ1-2|TRBV14
CASSRTDSPNYGYTF
TGTGCCAGCAGCCGCACGGACAGTCCTAACTATGGCTACACCTTC
>NA|NA|TRBJ1-1|TRBV7-8
CASSLWGQEPTEAFF
TGTGCCAGCAGCTTATGGGGGCAGGAGCCCACTGAAGCTTTCTTT
>TRBD2|NA|TRBJ2-1|TRBV9
CASSAVPSGRTYNEQFF
TGTGCCAGCAGCGCAGTCCCCAGCGGGAGGACCTACAATGAGCAGTTCTTC
>TRBD1|NA|TRBJ1-1|TRBV20-1
CSASGQGGTEAFF
TGCAGTGCCAGTGGACAGGGGGGCACTGAAGCTTTCTTT
>TRBD2|NA|TRBJ2-7|TRBV11-2
CASSLIQRGAYEQYF
TGTGCCAGCAGCTTAATTCAGCGGGGTGCCTACGAGCAGTACTTC
>NA|NA|TRBJ2-1|TRBV5-1
CASSLFGQSIYNEQFF
TGCGCCAGCAGCTTGTTCGGACAGAGTATTTACAATGAGCAGTTCTTC
>NA|NA|TRBJ2-2|TRBV27
CASSLARGVTGELFF
TGTGCCAGCAGTTTGGCCAGGGGCGTCACCGGGGAGCTGTTTTTT
>TRBD2|NA|TRBJ2-7|TRBV2
CASLQIGLAGEQYF
TGTGCCAGCTTACAGATCGGACTAGCGGGAGAGCAGTACTTC
>TRBD2|NA|TRBJ2-7|TRBV27
CASSLGSGSIYEQYF
TGTGCCAGCAGTTTGGGGAGCGGGAGTATCTACGAGCAGTACTTC
>TRBD1|many|TRBJ2-5|TRBV7-9
CASSSNRGAETQYF
TGTGCCAGCAGCTCAAACAGGGGGGCTGAGACCCAGTACTTC
>TRBD1|medium-sized|TRBJ2-5|TRBV5-1
CASSYPGQGLRTQYF
TGCGCCAGCAGCTATCCAGGACAGGGCCTGAGGACCCAGTACTTC
>NA|NA|TRBJ2-1|TRBV2
CASSDSLALARNEQFF
TGTGCCAGCAGTGATTCGTTAGCGCTAGCTCGGAATGAGCAGTTCTTC
>NA|NA|TRBJ2-4|TRBV28
CASSPEVAKNIQYF
TGTGCCAGCAGTCCCGAGGTAGCCAAAAACATTCAGTACTTC
>TRBD2|once|TRBJ2-3|TRBV11-2
CASSLRTSATDTQYF
TGTGCCAGCAGCCTACGGACTAGCGCTACAGATACGCAGTATTTT
>TRBD2|NA|TRBJ2-1|TRBV7-6
CASSFPVGLAGGGEQFF
TGTGCCAGCAGCTTCCCAGTGGGACTAGCGGGAGGGGGTGAGCAGTTCTTC
>NA|few|TRBJ1-6|TRBV25-1
CASSVGGNNSPLHF
TGTGCCAGCAGTGTTGGGGGGAATAATTCACCCCTCCACTTT
>NA|NA|TRBJ2-1|TRBV29-1
CSVRSGEQFF
TGCAGCGTACGGTCGGGTGAGCAGTTCTTC
>NA|few|TRBJ1-4|TRBV4-1
CASRGQVANEKLFF
TGCGCCAGCAGGGGACAAGTAGCTAATGAAAAACTGTTTTTT
>NA|NA|TRBJ2-2|TRBV6-1
CASSGVGVVFTGELFF
TGTGCCAGCAGTGGAGTAGGGGTGGTGTTCACCGGGGAGCTGTTTTTT
>NA|once|TRBJ2-3|TRBV5-1
CASSLVLAASTDTQYF
TGCGCCAGCAGCTTGGTACTAGCAGCGAGCACAGATACGCAGTATTTT
>TRBD2|NA|TRBJ2-1|TRBV6-6
CASSYRGSIYNEQFF
TGTGCCAGCAGTTACCGCGGGAGTATTTACAATGAGCAGTTCTTC
>TRBD2|NA|TRBJ2-1|TRBV28
CASSPRGAGGFEQFF
TGTGCCAGCAGTCCCCGGGGTGCGGGAGGTTTTGAGCAGTTCTTC
>TRBD2|NA|TRBJ2-7|TRBV4-1
CASSDGREGLAPPYEQYF
TGCGCCAGCAGCGACGGCAGGGAGGGCCTAGCCCCACCCTACGAGCAGTACTTC
>NA|once|TRBJ1-1|TRBV19
CASRRQPMNTEAFF
TGTGCCAGTAGGCGGCAGCCGATGAACACTGAAGCTTTCTTT
>NA|NA|TRBJ2-2|TRBV14
CASRSQNTGELFF
TGTGCCAGCAGGTCCCAGAACACCGGGGAGCTGTTTTTT
>TRBD2|NA|TRBJ2-1|TRBV18
CASSPGLAGVVEQFF
TGTGCCAGCTCACCGGGACTAGCGGGAGTGGTTGAGCAGTTCTTC
>TRBD2|NA|TRBJ2-7|TRBV27
CASSLIAGVTLEQYF
TGTGCCAGCAGTTTAATCGCGGGAGTCACTCTGGAGCAGTACTTC
>TRBD1|NA|TRBJ2-2|TRBV7-3
CASSPDRVAGELFF
TGTGCCAGCAGCCCGGACAGGGTTGCTGGGGAGCTGTTTTTT
>NA|NA|TRBJ1-3|TRBV2
CASRAGASGNTIYF
TGTGCCAGCAGGGCGGGAGCCTCTGGAAACACCATATATTTT
>TRBD1|NA|TRBJ2-1|TRBV13
CASSQGDRALSNEQFF
TGTGCCAGCAGCCAGGGGGACAGGGCTCTTTCCAATGAGCAGTTCTTC
>NA|NA|TRBJ2-3|TRBV3-1/TRBV3-2
CASSQLRQALFTDTQYF
TGTGCCAGCAGCCAACTCCGACAGGCCCTGTTCACAGATACGCAGTATTTT
>TRBD1|NA|TRBJ2-7|TRBV7-2
CASRGTGGAYEQYF
TGTGCCAGCAGGGGGACAGGGGGCGCCTACGAGCAGTACTTC